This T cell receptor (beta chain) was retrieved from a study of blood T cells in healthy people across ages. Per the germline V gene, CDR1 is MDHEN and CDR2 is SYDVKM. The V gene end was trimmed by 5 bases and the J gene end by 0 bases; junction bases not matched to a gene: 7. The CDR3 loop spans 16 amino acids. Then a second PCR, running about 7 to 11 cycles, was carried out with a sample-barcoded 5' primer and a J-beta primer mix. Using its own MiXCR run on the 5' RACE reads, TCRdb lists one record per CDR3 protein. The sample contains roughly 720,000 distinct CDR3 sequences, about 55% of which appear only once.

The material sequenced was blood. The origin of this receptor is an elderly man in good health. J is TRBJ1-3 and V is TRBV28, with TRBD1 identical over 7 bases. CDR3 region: CASSLTGPRSGNTIYF. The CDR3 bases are TGTGCCAGCAGTCTGACAGGGCCTCGCTCTGGAAACACCATATATTTT.